The 5 T cell receptor beta chains given below trace back to one sample, sequenced in a study of T cells expressing NK-cell markers. For each CDR3 protein, TCRdb gives one entry from its re-call of the 5' RACE reads, without DNA. The sample has a few hundred thousand distinct CDR3 sequences. Sequenced input: blood T cells: a sorted CD56 or NKG2C T cell subset, CD4+ or CD8+ T cells, or bulk PBMC T cells (not recorded which). These receptors were obtained from a man aged 18-30 years in good health.

CDR3 region: CASSLNMAEAFF. The genes are TRBV11-3 and TRBJ1-1. CDR3 length equals 12 residues. CDR1 and CDR2 (germline): SGHNT, YENEEA.

The chain employs TRBV6-5 and TRBJ1-3. The CDR3 is 15 residues long. Looked up from germline, CDR1 is MNHEY and CDR2 is SVGAGI. The chain's CDR3 is CASSSPTASGNTIYF.

The chain carries TRBV20-1 and TRBJ1-5; TCRdb calls TRBD1, which cannot be checked without DNA. The V gene's germline CDR1 is DFQATT and CDR2 SNEGSKA (reference sequence). This CDR3 contains 15 residues. The CDR3 is CSARGPRVGNQPQHF.

The chain uses TRBV6-5 and TRBJ2-5. Germline-derived CDR1 and CDR2 are MNHEY and SVGAGI. This CDR3 comprises 16 residues. CDR3 sequence: CASSYSQPKGQETQYF.

The genes are TRBV5-6 and TRBJ2-1; there is no DNA to check the TCRdb D call of TRBD2. Per the germline V gene, CDR1 is SGHDT and CDR2 is YYEEEE. The CDR3 spans 16 residues. CDR3: CASSLGTAVSYNEQFF.